This T cell receptor beta chain appears in the sequencing data of a study of cytomegalovirus exposure and HLA in healthy donors. Study-wide results and caveats: The investigators catalogued under 200 TCR beta chains as cytomegalovirus-associated. Rarity held for most TCR sequences, but there were some public TCRs that occurred in many donors. Productive status was seen about 87% or about 30% of the time for most TCR beta V segments in an earlier analysis.

As regards this clone: What it binds is unknown.

The PCR employed 60 Vbeta primers together with 13 Jbeta primers. In the original processing: Per a later analysis, the number of unique TCR beta chains was about 80 million, of which 10 million to 11 million were shared. Here immunoSEQ multiplex PCR was the method, and the copy in TCRdb shows in-frame clones only, minus some. The V and J calls and the clone size are those of that table, but D and trimming were determined from the DNA. This repertoire includes some 84,000 clones. With V trimmed by 0 bases and J by 2 bases, 5 bases remained unmatched. This CDR3 comprises 16 residues. From germline, CDR1 is SGHDT and CDR2 YYEEEE.

This chain connects TRBV5-6 to TRBJ1-3, with 7 positions matching TRBD1. The receptor comes from a man aged 45 to 65 in good health and CMV-seronegative. Material for sequencing was PBMCs. The CDR3 DNA follows: TGTGCCAGCAGCTTGGGACAGGGACTGGCTGGAAACACCATATATTTT. Its protein is CASSLGQGLAGNTIYF.